This is a list of T cell receptor beta chains from one sample in a study of blood T cell repertoires in COVID-19. TCRdb's table, derived via immunoSEQ multiplex PCR, lists solely in-frame clones and lacks some. The sample has some 80,000 clones; roughly nine tenths are singletons. The sequenced sample consisted of peripheral blood. The receptors derive from a woman aged 45-59 years with active or convalescent COVID-19. Both conserved end residues are part of each CDR3. Fields, in order: D gene, V gene, J gene, clone size, CDR3 DNA, CDR3 protein. The D gene is left open where the match is weak. Clone size is shown for a subset of rows, as once, few, many or a class of expanded clone.

d_gene: TRBD1; v_gene: TRBV7-9; j_gene: TRBJ1-6; abundance: .; CDR3nt: TGTGCCAGCAGCACGGACAGGGCAAGATCCTATAATTCACCCCTCCACTTT; CDR3aa: CASSTDRARSYNSPLHF
d_gene: .; v_gene: TRBV3-1/TRBV3-2; j_gene: TRBJ2-1; abundance: once; CDR3nt: TGTGCCAGCAGCCCTTCACACTCAGGGTTGGGTGAGCAGTTCTTC; CDR3aa: CASSPSHSGLGEQFF
d_gene: .; v_gene: TRBV2; j_gene: TRBJ2-7; abundance: .; CDR3nt: TGTGCCAGCAGTGAAGATGAAGAGACAGCCTACTACGAGCAGTACTTC; CDR3aa: CASSEDEETAYYEQYF
d_gene: TRBD1; v_gene: TRBV7-9; j_gene: TRBJ2-7; abundance: .; CDR3nt: TGTGCCAGCAGCGTCCAGCCGGGACAGGGGTTGTTTAGCTACGAGCAGTACTTC; CDR3aa: CASSVQPGQGLFSYEQYF
d_gene: TRBD2; v_gene: TRBV27; j_gene: TRBJ2-3; abundance: once; CDR3nt: TGTGCCAGCAGGAACGGGGGGATGACAGATACGCAGTATTTT; CDR3aa: CASRNGGMTDTQYF
d_gene: TRBD2; v_gene: TRBV13; j_gene: TRBJ2-1; abundance: .; CDR3nt: TGTGCCAGCAGCCCAGAGGGGGCGGGGGGGTCGGATGAGCAGTTCTTC; CDR3aa: CASSPEGAGGSDEQFF
d_gene: .; v_gene: TRBV6-6; j_gene: TRBJ1-2; abundance: .; CDR3nt: TGTGCCAGCAATGAGTACGGAGACTACACCTTC; CDR3aa: CASNEYGDYTF
d_gene: .; v_gene: TRBV10-3; j_gene: TRBJ2-6; abundance: .; CDR3nt: TGTGCCATCAGTGTTGGGTTGCAGCCGGGGGACGTCCTGACTTTC; CDR3aa: CAISVGLQPGDVLTF
d_gene: .; v_gene: TRBV30; j_gene: TRBJ1-4; abundance: once; CDR3nt: TGTGCCTGGCTGACAGCGAATGAAAAACTGTTTTTT; CDR3aa: CAWLTANEKLFF
d_gene: .; v_gene: TRBV4-2; j_gene: TRBJ1-2; abundance: .; CDR3nt: TGTGCCAGCAGCCAGTATTCAACCGGGACTCGTACGATTGGCTACACCTTC; CDR3aa: CASSQYSTGTRTIGYTF
d_gene: TRBD1; v_gene: TRBV5-1; j_gene: TRBJ1-2; abundance: once; CDR3nt: TGCGCCAGCAGCTCCGGACAGGGTGTGAACTATGGCTACACCTTC; CDR3aa: CASSSGQGVNYGYTF
d_gene: .; v_gene: TRBV4-3; j_gene: TRBJ1-2; abundance: .; CDR3nt: TGCGCCAGCAGCCAAGAAGGACGGGAAACTGATGGCTACACCTTC; CDR3aa: CASSQEGRETDGYTF
d_gene: .; v_gene: TRBV2; j_gene: TRBJ1-2; abundance: .; CDR3nt: TGTGCCAGCATGATACAGGGTCCCTATGGCTACACCTTC; CDR3aa: CASMIQGPYGYTF
d_gene: TRBD1; v_gene: TRBV7-9; j_gene: TRBJ1-2; abundance: .; CDR3nt: TGTGCCAGCAGCTTAGGAGAACAGGGGGCGCGAGGCTACACCTTC; CDR3aa: CASSLGEQGARGYTF
d_gene: .; v_gene: TRBV6-5; j_gene: TRBJ1-1; abundance: .; CDR3nt: TGTGCCAGCAGACGCGAGAGTGTGAACACTGAAGCTTTCTTT; CDR3aa: CASRRESVNTEAFF
d_gene: TRBD2; v_gene: TRBV7-2; j_gene: TRBJ2-7; abundance: .; CDR3nt: TGTGCCAGCAGCACCCCTAGCGGGGTCTACGAGCAGTACTTC; CDR3aa: CASSTPSGVYEQYF
d_gene: TRBD1; v_gene: TRBV19; j_gene: TRBJ1-5; abundance: .; CDR3nt: TGTGCCAGTAGTATCCAACAGGGGACTAGGAGTCAGCCCCAGCATTTT; CDR3aa: CASSIQQGTRSQPQHF
d_gene: .; v_gene: TRBV9; j_gene: TRBJ1-4; abundance: .; CDR3nt: TGTGCCAGCAGCGCGCGAACAGGGACCGGTGGTGAAAAACTGTTTTTT; CDR3aa: CASSARTGTGGEKLFF
d_gene: TRBD1; v_gene: TRBV30; j_gene: TRBJ2-1; abundance: .; CDR3nt: TGTGCCTGGACACTGACAGGGTCCGGTGAGCAGTTCTTC; CDR3aa: CAWTLTGSGEQFF
d_gene: .; v_gene: TRBV7-3; j_gene: TRBJ2-1; abundance: .; CDR3nt: TGTGCCAGCAGCTACCTAGGCCCCCTCAATGAGCAGTTCTTC; CDR3aa: CASSYLGPLNEQFF
d_gene: .; v_gene: TRBV6-5; j_gene: TRBJ2-7; abundance: .; CDR3nt: TGTGCCAGCAGGGTTTCTCGGCAGGGAGGCGAGCAGTACTTC; CDR3aa: CASRVSRQGGEQYF
d_gene: TRBD1; v_gene: TRBV2; j_gene: TRBJ1-5; abundance: .; CDR3nt: TGTGCCAGCAGCTGGGGACAGGGGGGCAATCAGCCCCAGCATTTT; CDR3aa: CASSWGQGGNQPQHF
d_gene: .; v_gene: TRBV11-3; j_gene: TRBJ2-3; abundance: .; CDR3nt: TGTGCCAGCAGCTTAGACTATACAGGGTCTAGATCGATCGCAGATACGCAGTATTTT; CDR3aa: CASSLDYTGSRSIADTQYF
d_gene: .; v_gene: TRBV28; j_gene: TRBJ1-3; abundance: .; CDR3nt: TGTGCCAGCAGCCAGTTGGGGAGAGGAAACACCATATATTTT; CDR3aa: CASSQLGRGNTIYF
d_gene: .; v_gene: TRBV6-1; j_gene: TRBJ1-2; abundance: .; CDR3nt: TGTGCCAGCAGTGACACACTCATCGGGACAAATTCCGGCCTGTCAAGGGGCTACACCTTC; CDR3aa: CASSDTLIGTNSGLSRGYTF
d_gene: TRBD1; v_gene: TRBV4-1; j_gene: TRBJ1-5; abundance: medium-sized; CDR3nt: TGCGCCAGCAGCCAAGGAGGGGACAGGGTGGTAGGTCAGCCCCAGCATTTT; CDR3aa: CASSQGGDRVVGQPQHF
d_gene: TRBD2; v_gene: TRBV9; j_gene: TRBJ2-1; abundance: .; CDR3nt: TGTGCCAGCAGCGTCCAGACTAGCGGGGGGGCCTATCAACTGGGTGAGCAGTTCTTC; CDR3aa: CASSVQTSGGAYQLGEQFF
d_gene: .; v_gene: TRBV6-4; j_gene: TRBJ1-5; abundance: few; CDR3nt: TGTGCCAGCAGTGATGTTGAGACGGGGGAGGGGAATCAGCCCCAGCATTTT; CDR3aa: CASSDVETGEGNQPQHF
d_gene: .; v_gene: TRBV28; j_gene: TRBJ1-2; abundance: .; CDR3nt: TGTGCCAGCACCGGTCCCAACTATGGCTACACCTTC; CDR3aa: CASTGPNYGYTF
d_gene: .; v_gene: TRBV4-3; j_gene: TRBJ1-4; abundance: .; CDR3nt: TGCGCCAGCAGCCAGGGGACTCTCAGAAATGAAAAACTGTTTTTT; CDR3aa: CASSQGTLRNEKLFF
d_gene: .; v_gene: TRBV4-1; j_gene: TRBJ1-1; abundance: .; CDR3nt: TGCGCCAGCAGCCATCCCGATGGGGGGAAAGCTGAAGCTTTCTTT; CDR3aa: CASSHPDGGKAEAFF
d_gene: .; v_gene: TRBV5-4; j_gene: TRBJ2-7; abundance: .; CDR3nt: TGTGCCAGCAGCTCAGGGGATTCTCCCGAGCAGTACTTC; CDR3aa: CASSSGDSPEQYF
d_gene: .; v_gene: TRBV6-5; j_gene: TRBJ1-4; abundance: once; CDR3nt: TGTGCCAGCAGTTATGGGGGGGACGAAAAACTGTTTTTT; CDR3aa: CASSYGGDEKLFF
d_gene: .; v_gene: TRBV19; j_gene: TRBJ1-2; abundance: .; CDR3nt: TGTGCCAGTACTGCAGGGCGGATTAACTATGGCTACACCTTC; CDR3aa: CASTAGRINYGYTF
d_gene: TRBD2; v_gene: TRBV7-2; j_gene: TRBJ2-3; abundance: .; CDR3nt: TGTGCCAGCAGAGCCGGGGGGGCCCCAGATACGCAGTATTTT; CDR3aa: CASRAGGAPDTQYF
d_gene: TRBD1; v_gene: TRBV30; j_gene: TRBJ1-2; abundance: .; CDR3nt: TGTGCCTGGAGTGAGCAGGGGGACTATGGCTACACCTTC; CDR3aa: CAWSEQGDYGYTF
d_gene: .; v_gene: TRBV4-2; j_gene: TRBJ2-5; abundance: .; CDR3nt: TGTGCCAGCAGCCCGAGTAGCGAGACCCAGTACTTC; CDR3aa: CASSPSSETQYF
d_gene: .; v_gene: TRBV2; j_gene: TRBJ1-1; abundance: .; CDR3nt: TGTGCCAGCAGGCGGAGAGGAATGAACACTGAAGCTTTCTTT; CDR3aa: CASRRRGMNTEAFF
d_gene: TRBD1; v_gene: TRBV3-1/TRBV3-2; j_gene: TRBJ2-7; abundance: few; CDR3nt: TGTGCCAGCAGCGCAGGGGGCGGGTACGAGCAGTACTTC; CDR3aa: CASSAGGGYEQYF
d_gene: .; v_gene: TRBV5-4; j_gene: TRBJ1-2; abundance: .; CDR3nt: TGTGCCAGCAGCCTACAGGGTCCCGGTGGCTACACCTTC; CDR3aa: CASSLQGPGGYTF
d_gene: .; v_gene: TRBV9; j_gene: TRBJ2-5; abundance: .; CDR3nt: TGTGCCAGCAGCGTAGACGAGCTAGCAGAGACCCAGTACTTC; CDR3aa: CASSVDELAETQYF
d_gene: .; v_gene: TRBV2; j_gene: TRBJ1-5; abundance: few; CDR3nt: TGTGCCAGCTCCGAGGATGGCAATCAGCCCCAGCATTTT; CDR3aa: CASSEDGNQPQHF
d_gene: .; v_gene: TRBV4-1; j_gene: TRBJ1-1; abundance: .; CDR3nt: TGCGCCAGCAGCCAAGGTCTAATTGTAAGGAACACTGAAGCTTTCTTT; CDR3aa: CASSQGLIVRNTEAFF
d_gene: .; v_gene: TRBV24-1; j_gene: TRBJ2-6; abundance: once; CDR3nt: TGTGCCACCAGTGACGGTGATGTCTCTGGGGCCAACGTCCTGACTTTC; CDR3aa: CATSDGDVSGANVLTF
d_gene: TRBD1; v_gene: TRBV2; j_gene: TRBJ1-4; abundance: .; CDR3nt: TGTGCCAGCAGTGGGACAGGGGGCAAAGGTGAAAAACTGTTTTTT; CDR3aa: CASSGTGGKGEKLFF
d_gene: .; v_gene: TRBV7-9; j_gene: TRBJ1-6; abundance: few; CDR3nt: TGTGCCAGCAGCTGGGGGCCAGGGAGGGGTTCACCCCTCCACTTT; CDR3aa: CASSWGPGRGSPLHF
d_gene: TRBD2; v_gene: TRBV4-3; j_gene: TRBJ2-5; abundance: once; CDR3nt: TGCGCCAGCAGCCAAGAATGGAGCGGGGGGCAAGAGACCCAGTACTTC; CDR3aa: CASSQEWSGGQETQYF
d_gene: .; v_gene: TRBV6-5; j_gene: TRBJ2-5; abundance: .; CDR3nt: TGTGCCGCCCGGGGGATTGGAACTGTCGAGACCCAGTACTTC; CDR3aa: CAARGIGTVETQYF
d_gene: .; v_gene: TRBV7-3; j_gene: TRBJ2-1; abundance: .; CDR3nt: TGTGCCAGCAGCTTAAGCCCGGGTCGCAATGAGCAGTTCTTC; CDR3aa: CASSLSPGRNEQFF
d_gene: .; v_gene: TRBV14; j_gene: TRBJ2-4; abundance: .; CDR3nt: TGTGCCAGCAGCCCAGGGACTCGGCGCATTCAGTACTTC; CDR3aa: CASSPGTRRIQYF
d_gene: .; v_gene: TRBV5-6; j_gene: TRBJ1-2; abundance: .; CDR3nt: TGTGCCAGCAGGCCCACAGGCTTGGGTGGCTACACCTTC; CDR3aa: CASRPTGLGGYTF
d_gene: TRBD2; v_gene: TRBV9; j_gene: TRBJ2-2; abundance: .; CDR3nt: TGTGCCAGCAGCGTCACTAGCGGCTACACCGGGGAGCTGTTTTTT; CDR3aa: CASSVTSGYTGELFF
d_gene: TRBD1; v_gene: TRBV27; j_gene: TRBJ1-2; abundance: .; CDR3nt: TGTGCCAGCAGTTATGGACAGGGGGATGGCTACACCTTC; CDR3aa: CASSYGQGDGYTF
d_gene: TRBD1; v_gene: TRBV7-2; j_gene: TRBJ1-5; abundance: .; CDR3nt: TGTGCCAGCAGCTTACGGGCAGGGGGCGCGAATCAGCCCCAGCATTTT; CDR3aa: CASSLRAGGANQPQHF
d_gene: .; v_gene: TRBV6-5; j_gene: TRBJ1-1; abundance: .; CDR3nt: TGTGCCAGCGCTAAGAGGGGGAGTTGGAACACTGAAGCTTTCTTT; CDR3aa: CASAKRGSWNTEAFF